This T cell receptor (beta chain) was sequenced during a study of long-term antiretroviral therapy in people with HIV (dated by TCRdb to 2021 to 2024). As for the study more broadly: The earliest samples were collected about a decade before the 2015 WHO recommendation for immediate ART, when ART was typically delayed until CD4 counts fell. This retrospective serial study examined whether starting ART and sustained HIV suppression were associated with changes in the composition and diversity of the TRB repertoire in peripheral blood. No cross-contamination during QIAcube processing turned up in test extractions that ran a monoclonal T-cell line alongside approximately 35 polyclonal samples. A total of about 190 cryopreserved PBMC samples were contributed to the cohort by 30 adults with confirmed HIV infection, with samples collected serially over a mean of roughly six years (range 1-12). About a third of the roughly 30 participants with HIV were female. Findings and caveats that apply to the study as a whole: Starting ART was linked to a significant rise in TRB diversity, yet even with long-term ART the diversity remained significantly lower than in transplant donor controls. Expanded TRB clones identified before ART initiation dominated the repertoire at all time points, although this dominance fluctuated and declined in many PLHIV after ART. Since PBMC availability was limited, sequencing covered only the TCR beta chain, with no alpha chain pairing. The samples span the years 2004 to 2017, and the ART regimens used at that time may not be as effective as current regimens. HIV repertoires had narrower CDR3 length ranges than controls, and the network structure suggested an antigen-experienced repertoire that shifted only slightly toward naive after ART. Because cell numbers in pre-ART samples were limited, unsorted PBMC were profiled instead of sorted CD4+ and CD8+ T cells. No data were available on ART adherence, viral resistance or therapy changes, limiting inferences about post-ART repertoire changes.

Inclusion was restricted to participants for whom at least one PBMC sample before ART initiation and at least two post-ART samples were available. Treatment was received in the United States of America by all participants with HIV. Cryopreserved samples of 1-10 million PBMC were thawed and washed before DNA extraction. At the time of the earliest PBMC sample, participants with HIV were aged between about 23 and 55 years. Per participant, PBMC samples came from 1-4 timepoints prior to ART initiation and 2-8 timepoints following ART initiation, for a median of 7 samples. Serial HIV viral load, CD4+ T-cell count, ART history and demographic data were obtained for every participant. A Qiagen kit on a QIAcube was used to extract genomic DNA from unsorted PBMC, with samples processed in batches of 12. Via the germline V gene, CDR1 is MGHRA and CDR2 YSYEKL. Clipping removes 1 base from V and 0 bases from J, with 3 as the unmatched junction base count. Inclusive of the bounding cysteine and phenylalanine, the CDR3 is 16 residues long. The read is trimmed to its CDR3 DNA, 48 bases read in frame from base 1.

On this clone: Its binding antigen is unknown. No much larger clone is present one base from it, and per-base qualities are unavailable.

The immunoSEQ hsTCRB v3.0 assay was used at survey level resolution for TRB variable region sequencing. The targeted TRB sequencing depth was roughly 35,000-50,000 T-cell genomes per sample. TRB libraries were pooled and sequenced on an Illumina MiSeq using a v3 150-cycle kit. On the study's bioinformatics: Analysis of repertoires was carried out in R inside a reproducible Nextflow workflow spanning QC, data transformation and analysis. LymphoSeq2, an R package for exploring AIRR-Seq data, was used to implement custom analyses. A few samples yielding fewer than 5000 total TRB sequences were excluded, leaving around 200 analyzed HIV repertoires. Of the approximately 190 retained HIV repertoires, approximately 60 were collected before and around 130 after ART initiation. Each repertoire was downsampled to 5000 TRB nucleotide sequences, and summary statistics were averaged across 100 downsampling iterations. The analysis kept only TRB sequences whose CDR3 regions were at least seven amino acids long. Diversity was measured with a Shannon entropy-derived clonality score and the Gini coefficient. Repertoire networks linked the top 5000 CDR3 amino acid sequences whenever two sequences differed by an edit distance of one. For TRB CDR3 amino acid sequences, antigen specificity groups and MHC restriction were predicted with GLIPH2. Known CMV, EBV, HIV or tissue antigen associations were flagged by matching CDR3 amino acid sequences against VDJdb and McPAS-TCR. Pre-ART, post-ART and control groups were compared with Wilcoxon signed-rank tests and Holm-Bonferroni correction. Drawn from immuneACCESS, this table holds only the in-frame rearrangements with V and J called that TCRdb kept. Clones are partly lost; checked studies trace under half to an unresolved V gene and leave the rest unexplained. V and J calls and clone size are as listed in that table; D and trimming were resolved from the DNA. In all, the sample holds 15,000 to 20,000 clones, and approximately 83% of those were seen once. Of the sample, 15% to 20% falls within the top ten clones.

This clonotype originated in a man between 40 and 49 years old with HIV. The sequence joins TRBV4-1 to TRBJ2-1, and TRBD1 matches 7 of the central bases. This material consisted of unsorted PBMCs, taken just before starting antiretroviral therapy. The CDR3 loop reads CASSQAPGGSYNEQFF. The DNA reads TGCGCCAGCAGCCAAGCACCAGGGGGCTCCTACAATGAGCAGTTCTTC.